A selection of T cell receptor beta chains follows, all from one sample in a study of blood T cell repertoires in COVID-19. The assay was immunoSEQ multiplex PCR, and TCRdb's table has in-frame clones only and misses some. This table holds over 250,000 clones, approximately 85% found once. The material sequenced was peripheral blood. The receptors here all came from a woman aged 65 to 85 with acute or convalescent COVID-19. The CDR3 runs from the conserved cysteine through the conserved F or W. Fields, in order: D gene, J gene, clone size, CDR3 length, V gene, CDR3 protein, CDR3 DNA. The D gene is left open where the match is weak. Expanded clones get a size class; other rows say once, few or many, or leave the size out.

NA	TRBJ1-5	NA	15	TRBV18	CASSSGAGSNQPQHF	TGTGCCAGCTCCTCAGGGGCCGGGAGCAATCAGCCCCAGCATTTT
TRBD1	TRBJ1-2	few	13	TRBV2	CASIRDSNYGYTF	TGTGCCAGCATTCGGGACAGTAACTATGGCTACACCTTC
TRBD1	TRBJ1-2	NA	15	TRBV27	CASRPGQGAYYGYTF	TGTGCCAGCAGACCGGGACAGGGGGCCTACTATGGCTACACCTTC
TRBD1	TRBJ1-2	NA	15	TRBV2	CASSSTRTGVYGYTF	TGTGCCAGCAGTTCTACTCGGACAGGGGTGTATGGCTACACCTTC
NA	TRBJ1-2	NA	16	TRBV5-4	CASSPGPSEANYGYTF	TGTGCCAGCAGCCCAGGACCCTCGGAGGCTAACTATGGCTACACCTTC
TRBD1	TRBJ1-2	NA	14	TRBV6-5	CASMRGQGALGYTF	TGTGCCAGCATGAGGGGACAGGGGGCTCTAGGCTACACCTTC
NA	TRBJ1-2	NA	15	TRBV6-1	CASSDPSGTNYGYTF	TGTGCCAGCAGTGACCCCTCGGGGACTAACTATGGCTACACCTTC
TRBD1	TRBJ2-7	NA	14	TRBV5-4	CASQQGASSYEQYF	TGTGCCAGCCAACAGGGGGCGAGCTCCTACGAGCAGTACTTC
NA	TRBJ2-3	NA	15	TRBV5-1	CASSPGQPGLNTQYF	TGCGCCAGCAGCCCCGGACAGCCCGGACTCAATACGCAGTATTTT
NA	TRBJ1-5	NA	15	TRBV7-2	CASSYLWGGNQPQHF	TGTGCCAGCAGCTACCTTTGGGGCGGCAATCAGCCCCAGCATTTT
NA	TRBJ1-2	NA	13	TRBV5-4	CASSFHGLDGYTF	TGTGCCAGCAGCTTTCATGGTTTAGATGGCTACACCTTC
NA	TRBJ1-1	NA	11	TRBV6-5	CASAGDTEAFF	TGTGCCAGCGCCGGGGACACTGAAGCTTTCTTT
TRBD2	TRBJ2-1	NA	15	TRBV6-4	CASRDTSGGYNEQFF	TGTGCCAGCAGGGACACTAGCGGGGGGTACAATGAGCAGTTCTTC
NA	TRBJ1-1	NA	15	TRBV15	CATSRGARGYTEAFF	TGTGCCACCAGCAGAGGAGCCAGGGGCTACACTGAAGCTTTCTTT
NA	TRBJ1-6	few	13	TRBV6-5	CASSYSGVGALHF	TGTGCCAGCAGTTACTCCGGGGTTGGAGCCCTCCACTTT
NA	TRBJ1-5	NA	12	TRBV30	CAWSVRNQPQHF	TGTGCCTGGAGTGTCAGGAATCAGCCCCAGCATTTT
TRBD2	TRBJ2-2	NA	15	TRBV19	CASSQSGTNSGELFF	TGTGCCAGTAGCCAATCAGGGACTAACTCCGGGGAGCTGTTTTTT
NA	TRBJ1-6	NA	15	TRBV6-2/TRBV6-3	CASSLIGGGNSPLHF	TGTGCCAGCAGTCTCATAGGGGGGGGTAATTCACCCCTCCACTTT
NA	TRBJ1-1	once	18	TRBV19	CASSPGRGRERMNTEAFF	TGTGCCAGTAGTCCTGGCAGGGGAAGGGAGCGGATGAACACTGAAGCTTTCTTT
NA	TRBJ1-1	NA	14	TRBV27	CASSLGAGRTEAFF	TGTGCCAGCAGTTTAGGAGCAGGGAGGACTGAAGCTTTCTTT
TRBD1	TRBJ2-3	NA	17	TRBV6-1	CASSGRGTGLGLDTQYF	TGTGCCAGCAGTGGGCGGGGGACAGGGCTGGGATTGGATACGCAGTATTTT
TRBD1	TRBJ2-7	NA	15	TRBV6-5	CASSPSLQGAREQYF	TGTGCCAGCAGTCCAAGTTTACAGGGGGCAAGGGAGCAGTACTTC
NA	TRBJ2-7	NA	17	TRBV4-1	CASSQGGAQGITYEQYF	TGCGCCAGCAGCCAAGGAGGGGCACAGGGCATTACCTACGAGCAGTACTTC
NA	TRBJ2-6	NA	14	TRBV19	CASTPNSGANVLTF	TGTGCCAGTACCCCCAACTCTGGGGCCAACGTCCTGACTTTC
TRBD2	TRBJ2-1	NA	13	TRBV5-8	CASSRGLVAEQFF	TGTGCCAGCAGCCGGGGACTAGTGGCTGAGCAGTTCTTC
NA	TRBJ2-3	NA	14	TRBV5-1	CASSFEGGTNTQYF	TGCGCCAGCAGCTTCGAGGGGGGGACAAATACGCAGTATTTT
NA	TRBJ2-4	NA	15	TRBV3-1/TRBV3-2	CASSQAVVDKNIQYF	TGTGCCAGCAGCCAAGCGGTGGTAGACAAAAACATTCAGTACTTC
TRBD2	TRBJ2-3	NA	16	TRBV7-3	CASSPGTSGPTDTQYF	TGTGCCAGCAGCCCCGGGACTAGCGGGCCCACAGATACGCAGTATTTT
NA	TRBJ1-5	NA	13	TRBV7-2	CASSLKGETPQHF	TGTGCCAGCAGCTTAAAAGGGGAAACGCCCCAGCATTTT
NA	TRBJ1-1	NA	14	TRBV5-1	CASSLAGTGVEAFF	TGCGCCAGCAGCTTGGCTGGCACCGGGGTGGAAGCTTTCTTT
NA	TRBJ1-2	once	13	TRBV18	CASSPGEGEGYTF	TGTGCCAGCTCACCCGGGGAGGGCGAAGGCTACACCTTC
NA	TRBJ2-2	NA	13	TRBV7-2	CASSFQGTGELFF	TGTGCCAGCAGCTTTCAGGGAACCGGGGAGCTGTTTTTT
TRBD1	TRBJ1-5	NA	16	TRBV6-1	CASSDPRQGGNQPQHF	TGTGCCAGCAGTGACCCACGACAGGGAGGAAATCAGCCCCAGCATTTT
TRBD1	TRBJ1-1	NA	15	TRBV5-1	CASSLEGQGRTEAFF	TGCGCCAGCAGCTTGGAGGGACAGGGTCGGACTGAAGCTTTCTTT
NA	TRBJ1-5	NA	14	TRBV6-5	CASSYSAVNQPQHF	TGTGCCAGCAGTTACTCGGCAGTCAATCAGCCCCAGCATTTT
TRBD1	TRBJ2-7	NA	11	TRBV20-1	CSASTGGEQYF	TGCAGTGCTTCCACAGGGGGCGAGCAGTACTTC
NA	TRBJ2-3	NA	14	TRBV6-5	CASRNSGLTDTQYF	TGTGCCAGCAGAAACAGCGGGTTGACAGATACGCAGTATTTT
NA	TRBJ1-1	NA	17	TRBV10-3	CAISLSSGAPRNTEAFF	TGTGCCATCAGTCTCTCCTCGGGAGCTCCACGGAACACTGAAGCTTTCTTT
NA	TRBJ1-1	NA	12	TRBV7-9	CASSFQGNLAFF	TGTGCCAGCAGCTTCCAGGGGAATCTAGCTTTCTTT
TRBD1	TRBJ2-7	NA	15	TRBV6-5	CASTLVPGQSYEQYF	TGTGCCAGCACTTTGGTACCGGGACAGTCCTACGAGCAGTACTTC
NA	TRBJ1-2	NA	13	TRBV3-1/TRBV3-2	CASSQGLGYGYTF	TGTGCCAGCAGCCAAGGGCTAGGCTATGGCTACACCTTC
NA	TRBJ1-5	NA	13	TRBV4-1	CASSRTEGQPQHF	TGCGCCAGCAGCCGCACCGAGGGACAGCCCCAGCATTTT
TRBD1	TRBJ2-5	NA	15	TRBV14	CASSTLGQGSKTQYF	TGTGCCAGCAGCACCCTGGGACAGGGCTCGAAGACCCAGTACTTC
TRBD2	TRBJ2-5	once	16	TRBV7-8	CASTPHRAGVGETQYF	TGTGCCAGCACGCCCCATCGGGCGGGGGTAGGGGAGACCCAGTACTTC
TRBD1	TRBJ2-6	NA	17	TRBV6-4	CASSAGTGASGANVLTF	TGTGCCAGCAGCGCCGGGACAGGGGCTTCTGGGGCCAACGTCCTGACTTTC
TRBD1	TRBJ1-1	NA	14	TRBV19	CASIRGQQNTEAFF	TGTGCCAGTATCCGGGGACAGCAAAACACTGAAGCTTTCTTT
TRBD1	TRBJ2-1	NA	16	TRBV18	CASSPAGTGGSNEQFF	TGTGCCAGCTCACCGGCCGGGACAGGGGGATCCAATGAGCAGTTCTTC
TRBD2	TRBJ2-1	NA	16	TRBV7-9	CASSLRGGGALGEQFF	TGTGCCAGCAGCTTAAGAGGCGGGGGGGCCCTAGGTGAGCAGTTCTTC
TRBD1	TRBJ1-4	NA	14	TRBV5-1	CASSLMTGGEKLFF	TGCGCCAGCAGCTTAATGACAGGGGGTGAAAAACTGTTTTTT
NA	TRBJ1-2	NA	14	TRBV19	CASRSRHRDDGYTF	TGTGCCAGTAGGTCCCGTCACAGGGATGACGGCTACACCTTC
NA	TRBJ1-6	few	15	TRBV9	CASSVGPPGGSPLHF	TGTGCCAGCAGCGTAGGACCCCCCGGGGGGTCACCCCTCCACTTT
TRBD1	TRBJ2-7	NA	13	TRBV3-1/TRBV3-2	CASSRRGPYEQYF	TGTGCCAGCAGCCGCAGGGGGCCCTACGAGCAGTACTTC